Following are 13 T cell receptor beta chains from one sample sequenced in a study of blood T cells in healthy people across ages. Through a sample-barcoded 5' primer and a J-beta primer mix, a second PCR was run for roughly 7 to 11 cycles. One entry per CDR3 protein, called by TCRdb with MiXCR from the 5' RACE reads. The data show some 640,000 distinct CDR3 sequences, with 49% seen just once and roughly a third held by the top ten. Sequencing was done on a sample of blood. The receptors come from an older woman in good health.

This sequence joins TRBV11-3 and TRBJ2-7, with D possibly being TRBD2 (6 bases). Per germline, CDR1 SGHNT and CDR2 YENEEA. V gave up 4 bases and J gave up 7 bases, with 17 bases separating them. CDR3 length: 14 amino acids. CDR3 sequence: CASSSRDLGNEQYF. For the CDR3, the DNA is TGTGCCAGCAGCTCACGGGACTTGGGGAATGAGCAGTACTTC.

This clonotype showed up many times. CDR3 sequence: CSVDRGALNEQFF. CDR3 bases: TGCAGCGTTGATAGGGGGGCTCTCAATGAGCAGTTCTTC. This sequence joins TRBV29-1 and TRBJ2-1; D tentatively fits TRBD1 or TRBD2 (6 bases each). This CDR3 is built from 13 residues. The V gene's germline CDR1 is SQVTM and CDR2 ANQGSEA. V shed 3 bases and J shed 6 bases, with 12 bases lying between them.

The CDR3 DNA is TGTGCCAGCAGTGAGTCTCAAGGAGGACTCTATGGCTACACCTTC. It encodes CASSESQGGLYGYTF. V gene TRBV25-1 combines with J gene TRBJ1-2; D is unresolved. Germline CDR1 and CDR2: MGHDK and SYGVNS. V lost 3 bases and J lost 4, with 15 bases in between. The CDR3 extends over 15 amino acids.

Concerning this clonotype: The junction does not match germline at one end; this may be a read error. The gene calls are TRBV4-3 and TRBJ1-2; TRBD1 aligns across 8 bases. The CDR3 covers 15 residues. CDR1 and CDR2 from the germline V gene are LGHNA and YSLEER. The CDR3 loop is CASSQAGGRNYGYTF. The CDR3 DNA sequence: TGCGCCAGTAGCCAAGCAGGGGGCCGGAACTATGGCTACACCTTC.

The DNA of the CDR3 is TGCAGTGCTAGAGACCCAAGACAGGCGGCCGAGACCCAGTACTTC. Its translation is CSARDPRQAAETQYF. This chain connects TRBV20-1 to TRBJ2-7, with D possibly TRBD1 on 6 matching bases. The J call may not be correct, given that the DNA end is closer to TRBJ2-5. CDR1 is DFQATT, CDR2 SNEGSKA, per germline (reference sequence). The CDR3 runs 15 residues.

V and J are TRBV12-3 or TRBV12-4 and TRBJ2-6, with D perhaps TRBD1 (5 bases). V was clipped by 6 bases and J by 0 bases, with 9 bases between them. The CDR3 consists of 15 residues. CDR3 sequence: CASSFRVSGANVLTF. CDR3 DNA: TGTGCCAGCAGCTTCAGGGTCTCTGGGGCCAACGTCCTGACTTTC.

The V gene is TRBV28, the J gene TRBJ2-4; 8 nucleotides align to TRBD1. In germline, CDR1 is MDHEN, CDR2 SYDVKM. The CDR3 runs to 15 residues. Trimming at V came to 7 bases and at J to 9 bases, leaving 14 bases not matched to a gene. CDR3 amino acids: CASTDIQGGMSIQYF. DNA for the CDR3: TGTGCCAGCACCGACATACAGGGGGGCATGAGCATTCAGTACTTC.

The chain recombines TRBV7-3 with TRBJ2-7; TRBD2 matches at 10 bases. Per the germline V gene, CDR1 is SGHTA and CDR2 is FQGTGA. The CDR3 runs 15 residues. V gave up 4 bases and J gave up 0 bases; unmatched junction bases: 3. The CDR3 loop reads CASSSVAGGSYEQYF. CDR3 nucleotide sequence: TGTGCCAGCAGCTCTGTAGCGGGGGGCTCCTACGAGCAGTACTTC.

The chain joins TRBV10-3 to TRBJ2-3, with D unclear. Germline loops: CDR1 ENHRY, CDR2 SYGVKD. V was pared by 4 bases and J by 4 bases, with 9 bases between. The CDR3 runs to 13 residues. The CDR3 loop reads CAISVETSDTQYF. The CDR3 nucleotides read TGTGCCATCAGTGTAGAGACTTCAGATACGCAGTATTTT.

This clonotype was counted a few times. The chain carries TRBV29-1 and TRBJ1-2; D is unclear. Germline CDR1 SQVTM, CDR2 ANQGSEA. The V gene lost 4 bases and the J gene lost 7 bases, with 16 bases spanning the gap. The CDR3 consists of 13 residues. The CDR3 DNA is TGCAGCGTTGTAAGAGTCCATGGGAGTGGCTACACCTTC. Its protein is CSVVRVHGSGYTF.

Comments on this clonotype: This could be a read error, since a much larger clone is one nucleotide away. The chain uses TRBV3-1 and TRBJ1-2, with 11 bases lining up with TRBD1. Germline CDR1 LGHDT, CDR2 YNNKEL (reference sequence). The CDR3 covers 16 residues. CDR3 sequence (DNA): TGTGCCAGCAGATTCGCTGGGACAGGGGGAAGGGATGGCTGCACCTTC. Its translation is CASRFAGTGGRDGCTF. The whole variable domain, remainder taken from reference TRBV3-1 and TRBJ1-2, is DTAVSQTPKYLVTQMGNDKSIKCEQNLGHDTMYWYKQDSKKFLKIMFSYNNKELIINETVPNRFSPKSPDKAHLNLHINSLELGDSAVYFCASRFAGTGGRDGCTFGSGTRLTVV.

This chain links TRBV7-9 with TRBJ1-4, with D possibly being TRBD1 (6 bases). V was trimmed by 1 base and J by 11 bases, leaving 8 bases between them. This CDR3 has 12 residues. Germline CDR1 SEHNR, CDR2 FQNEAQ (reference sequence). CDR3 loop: CASSLVGGKLFF. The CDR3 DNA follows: TGTGCCAGCAGCTTAGTGGGGGGCAAACTGTTTTTT.

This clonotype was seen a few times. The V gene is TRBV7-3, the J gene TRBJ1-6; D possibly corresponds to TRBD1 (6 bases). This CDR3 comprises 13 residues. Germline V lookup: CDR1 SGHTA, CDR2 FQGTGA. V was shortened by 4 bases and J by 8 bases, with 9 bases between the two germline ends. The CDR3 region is CASSSYRDSPLHF. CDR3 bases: TGTGCCAGCAGCTCTTACAGGGATTCACCCCTCCACTTT.